Included here is one TCR beta chain sequence, with context. Its target is not known. This record belongs to a study of blood T cells in healthy people across ages. Study results and caveats: Both higher diversity and more naive CD4+ cells marked long-lived donors when set against aged donors. There was no known CMV status for donors, so expanded clonotype changes were possibly confounded.

The CDR3 contains 15 residues. V lost 3 bases, J lost 6 bases, and 9 bases stayed unmatched. Germline V gene data show CDR1 as SGHRS and CDR2 as YFSETQ. A second PCR, run for about 7 to 11 cycles, used a sample-barcoded 5' primer plus a J-beta primer mix. Each CDR3 protein gets one entry after TCRdb re-called the 5' RACE reads with MiXCR. Altogether approximately 800,000 distinct CDR3 sequences are present, around 45% being singletons, with the ten largest covering about a sixth. The material sequenced was blood. The receptor was isolated from an older man in good health. V gene TRBV5-1 combines with J gene TRBJ2-7; 10 bases fit TRBD1. This CDR3 reads CASSSPGTGVGEQYF. CDR3 nucleotide sequence: TGCGCCAGCAGCTCCCCCGGGACAGGGGTCGGCGAGCAGTACTTC.